This T cell receptor beta chain was profiled in a study of T cell changes during pregnancy in multiple sclerosis. Germline values: CDR1 SEHNR, CDR2 FQNEAQ (reference sequence). With 5 bases removed from V and 5 bases from J, the gap between germline ends came to 10 bases. The CDR3 contains 12 residues. Clones were read by immunoSEQ multiplex PCR, and TCRdb kept only the in-frame ones, dropping some. The data show approximately 30,000 clones, 89% seen once. The specimen comprised CD8+ T cells from peripheral blood mononuclear cells, sampled in the second trimester of pregnancy. This TCR derives from a female donor with multiple sclerosis, enrolled in a pregnancy study. This sequence joins TRBV7-9 and TRBJ2-7, with a tentative D call TRBD2 (6 bases). The CDR3: CASSRDWNEQYF. The CDR3 DNA sequence: TGTGCCAGCAGCCGGGACTGGAACGAGCAGTACTTC.